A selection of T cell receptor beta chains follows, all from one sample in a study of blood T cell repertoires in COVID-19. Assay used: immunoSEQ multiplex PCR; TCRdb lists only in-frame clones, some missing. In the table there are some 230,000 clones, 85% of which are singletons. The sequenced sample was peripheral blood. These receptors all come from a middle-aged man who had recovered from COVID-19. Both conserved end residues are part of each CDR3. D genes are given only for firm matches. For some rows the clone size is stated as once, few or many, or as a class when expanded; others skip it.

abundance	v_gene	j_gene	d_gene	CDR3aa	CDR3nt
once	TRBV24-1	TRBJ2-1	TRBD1	CATSGPRATGSTNEQFF	TGTGCCACCAGTGGACCTCGGGCGACAGGGAGTACGAATGAGCAGTTCTTC
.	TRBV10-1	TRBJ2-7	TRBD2	CASSVSPASGRSEQYF	TGCGCCAGCAGTGTCAGTCCTGCTAGCGGGAGGTCCGAGCAGTACTTC
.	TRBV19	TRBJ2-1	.	CASKTGSSYNEQFF	TGTGCCAGCAAGACAGGTAGCTCCTACAATGAGCAGTTCTTC
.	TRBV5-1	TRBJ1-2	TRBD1	CASSIPGTGGAPGGYTF	TGCGCCAGCAGCATACCAGGGACAGGGGGCGCCCCCGGTGGCTACACCTTC
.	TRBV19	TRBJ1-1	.	CASSSTLNTEAFF	TGTGCCAGTAGTAGTACATTGAACACTGAAGCTTTCTTT
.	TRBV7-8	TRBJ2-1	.	CASSLVVSGPDPHNEQFF	TGTGCCAGCAGCTTAGTGGTCAGCGGCCCTGATCCCCACAATGAGCAGTTCTTC
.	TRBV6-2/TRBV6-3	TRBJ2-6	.	CASSYTSRSGANVLTF	TGTGCCAGCAGTTACACATCTCGCTCTGGGGCCAACGTCCTGACTTTC
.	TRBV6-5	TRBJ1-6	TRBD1	CASRRTGTSGSPLHF	TGTGCCAGCAGGCGGACAGGAACCTCCGGCTCACCCCTCCACTTT
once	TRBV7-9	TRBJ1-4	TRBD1	CASSLVQGLGEKLFF	TGTGCCAGCAGCTTAGTACAGGGGCTAGGTGAAAAACTGTTTTTT
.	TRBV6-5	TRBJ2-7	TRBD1	CASHRTGHYEQYF	TGTGCCAGCCACAGGACAGGGCACTACGAGCAGTACTTC
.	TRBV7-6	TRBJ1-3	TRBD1	CASSSRTGAFSGNTIYF	TGTGCCAGCAGCTCCAGGACAGGGGCATTCTCTGGAAACACCATATATTTT
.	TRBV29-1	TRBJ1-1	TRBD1	CSAVGTGEAFF	TGCAGCGCTGTAGGGACAGGAGAAGCTTTCTTT
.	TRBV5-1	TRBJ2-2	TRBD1	CASSWGQTRITGELFF	TGCGCCAGCAGCTGGGGACAGACGAGGATAACCGGGGAGCTGTTTTTT
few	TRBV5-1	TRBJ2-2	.	CASQGRIGTGELFF	TGCGCCTCCCAAGGGAGGATAGGCACCGGGGAGCTGTTTTTT
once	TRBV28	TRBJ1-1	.	CASSLGPAGTTLNTEAFF	TGTGCCAGCAGTTTAGGGCCCGCAGGCACCACATTGAACACTGAAGCTTTCTTT
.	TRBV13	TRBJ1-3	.	CASSTGLDSGNTIYF	TGTGCCAGCAGCACTGGACTGGACTCTGGAAACACCATATATTTT
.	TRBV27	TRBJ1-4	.	CASRGAGRRGEKLFF	TGTGCCAGCAGAGGGGCAGGAAGGCGTGGGGAAAAACTGTTTTTT
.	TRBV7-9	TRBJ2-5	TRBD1	CASRDGTVQETQYF	TGTGCCAGCAGGGACGGGACAGTCCAAGAGACCCAGTACTTC
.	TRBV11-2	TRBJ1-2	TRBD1	CASSPGQGQGYGYTF	TGTGCCAGCAGCCCGGGACAGGGCCAGGGGTATGGCTACACCTTC
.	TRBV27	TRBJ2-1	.	CASSLGLLVRNEQFF	TGTGCCAGCAGTTTAGGGCTATTGGTTCGTAATGAGCAGTTCTTC
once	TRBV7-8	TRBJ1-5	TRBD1	CASSRTGGRGNQPQHF	TGTGCCAGCAGCCGGACAGGGGGCAGGGGCAATCAGCCCCAGCATTTT
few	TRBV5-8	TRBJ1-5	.	CASSLTRGFQPQHF	TGTGCCAGCAGCTTGACGAGGGGGTTTCAGCCCCAGCATTTT
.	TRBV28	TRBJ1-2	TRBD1	CASSFSGTGAGGYTF	TGTGCCAGCAGTTTCAGCGGCACAGGGGCTGGTGGCTACACCTTC
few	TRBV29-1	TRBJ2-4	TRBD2	CSPWGGDWGAKNIQYF	TGCAGCCCCTGGGGGGGAGACTGGGGAGCCAAAAACATTCAGTACTTC
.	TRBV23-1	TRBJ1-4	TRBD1	CASSQSPRQGRDTNEKLFF	TGCGCCAGCAGTCAATCGCCCCGACAGGGTAGAGATACTAATGAAAAACTGTTTTTT
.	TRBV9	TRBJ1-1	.	CASSVGGINTEAFF	TGTGCCAGCAGCGTTGGGGGCATAAACACTGAAGCTTTCTTT
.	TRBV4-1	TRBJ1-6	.	CASSQGEYNSPLHF	TGCGCCAGCAGCCAAGGAGAGTATAATTCACCCCTCCACTTT
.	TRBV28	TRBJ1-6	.	CASSEQVRVLHF	TGTGCCAGCAGTGAACAGGTCAGAGTACTCCACTTT
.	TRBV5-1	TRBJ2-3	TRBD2	CASSLKLAGGTDTQYF	TGCGCCAGCAGCTTGAAACTAGCGGGAGGGACAGATACGCAGTATTTT
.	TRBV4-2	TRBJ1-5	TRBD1	CASSQGTGSNQPQHF	TGTGCCAGCAGCCAAGGGACAGGGAGCAATCAGCCCCAGCATTTT
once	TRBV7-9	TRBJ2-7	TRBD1	CASSRGTGGALLSEQYF	TGTGCCAGCAGCCGAGGGACAGGGGGTGCCCTGTTGAGCGAGCAGTACTTC
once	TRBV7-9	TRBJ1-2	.	CASSGDRITNYGYTF	TGTGCCAGCAGCGGCGACAGGATTACAAACTATGGCTACACCTTC
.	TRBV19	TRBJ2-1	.	CASSRLESSYNEQFF	TGTGCCAGTAGTCGACTGGAGAGCTCCTACAATGAGCAGTTCTTC
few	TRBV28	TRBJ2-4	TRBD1	CASSSLRDRGGLDIQYF	TGTGCCAGCAGTTCCCTCCGGGACAGGGGAGGGTTGGACATTCAGTACTTC
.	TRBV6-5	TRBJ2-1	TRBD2	CASSYSLAGYNEQFF	TGTGCCAGCAGTTACAGCCTAGCGGGTTACAATGAGCAGTTCTTC
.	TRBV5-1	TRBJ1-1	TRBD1	CASSLAGQGQGEAFF	TGCGCCAGCAGCTTGGCGGGACAGGGGCAGGGTGAAGCTTTCTTT
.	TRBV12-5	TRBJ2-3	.	CASGLAGRQYF	TGTGCTAGTGGTTTGGCCGGGAGGCAGTATTTT